This T cell receptor beta chain was observed in a study of cytomegalovirus exposure and HLA in healthy donors (dated by TCRdb to about 2017). For context, the study as a whole: In an earlier analysis of some 610 of the donors, approximately 300 Gb of sequence data and 117 million unique TCR beta sequences from roughly 180 million T cells were reported. An early release covering roughly 600 HLA-typed donors comprised about 300 gigabases of sequencing data and around 80 million unique TCR sequences. Of the approximately 400 genotyped donors, 81% were placed in the genetic ancestry cluster associated with self-reported Caucasian donors. The aim of the study was to test whether cataloging public T cell receptors could identify signatures of past pathogen exposure. The T cell repertoires of 550 to 850 subjects were profiled by immunosequencing and related to cytomegalovirus serostatus. A separate validation cohort of approximately 120 different subjects was used in addition to the approximately 700-subject first cohort. To predict cytomegalovirus infection status, the study brought together high-throughput TCR immunosequencing, statistical association of individual TCRs with disease status, and machine learning. To study patterns of TCR occurrence, a later analysis re-analyzed previously published TCR beta repertoires from 500 to 850 donors and added high-resolution HLA genotyping. Rather than drawing on any new phenotypic data, the later analysis identified candidate immune exposures from TCR beta sequences and the way those sequences occurred across donors. To decide whether each TCR beta V gene segment behaved as functional or pseudogenic, an earlier analysis of nearly 600 of the donors relied on high-throughput TCR beta sequencing. Donor age, sex, ethnicity and CMV serostatus were compiled together with the repertoire data. In a later genetic analysis, genome-wide SNP genotypes for about three fifths of the roughly 670 donors were used, and that subset was treated as a discovery cohort. All discovery cohort repertoires had been generated using a single sequencing platform. Both class I and class II loci were covered by HLA typing, at four-digit resolution. The number of typed donors differed by locus: about 620-640 for A, B, C, DRB1 and DQB1; 500 to 550 for DQA1; approximately 610 for DPA1; and about 450 for DPB1. Because of strong linkage in the cohort, 5 or 6 DR-DQ haplotypes were treated as single units for association and clustering. Among 300 to 500 genotyped donors of the cohort, an average of around 240,000 unique TCR beta nucleotide sequences was sequenced per donor, of which about 20% were non-productive.

In total, approximately 700 healthy bone marrow donors made up the cohort. Cohort members were all nominally healthy when sampled, although unrecorded immune exposures were likely present. The donor was CMV seropositive and belonged to the group of about 290 seropositive cohort members. A peripheral blood sample was collected from each donor, and TCR beta sequencing was performed on peripheral blood mononuclear cells. The Qiagen DNeasy Blood Extraction Kit was used to extract genomic DNA from the blood cell samples. Concerning this clone itself: Its recognized antigen is unknown. No qualities accompany the bases; no much larger clone lies one base away.

Results the study describes overall, beyond this receptor: Immune exposure information for the cohort was limited to CMV serostatus. The authors suggested that the approach could potentially be generalized to other disease states and immunological phenotypes. In vitro tests confirmed that a few of the cytomegalovirus-associated TCR beta chains recognize cytomegalovirus antigens. In a later analysis, TCR association rates were found to vary across HLA loci, with the most associated TCRs seen for DRB1 alleles and the fewest for HLA-C alleles. Sequencing depth was assumed to be roughly uniform across donors in the presence/absence analyses, though that assumption may not hold. In a later analysis, most CMV-associated TCR beta chains were found to appear HLA-restricted, with HLA associations seemingly driven largely by CMV exposure. Strong co-occurrence of HLA alleles, especially DR and DQ, made assigning TCR associations to individual alleles difficult. In a later analysis, HLA-associated TCR beta chains were found to be more clonally expanded and to have lower generation probabilities than equally common non-associated chains. The cohort was sequenced for TCR beta chains only, and without alpha or paired-chain data the features that could be detected were limited. In the study, around 150 TCR beta chains were listed as associated with cytomegalovirus. Specific HLA alleles were associated with roughly 16,000 TCR beta sequences at a false discovery rate of 0.05 in a later analysis. A group of highly shared sequence variants was considered likely to be a technical artifact of the sequencing pipeline. In a later genetic analysis, fewer N-insertions in productive TCRs were reported among donors in an Asian-associated ancestry cluster than the roughly 700-donor mean. A further reported finding was that TCR beta sequences accurately predicted the HLA-A and HLA-B alleles for most subjects in the first cohort. In an earlier analysis of 500 to 650 of the donors, most TCR beta V segments appeared in productive rearrangements about 90% or about 30% of the time, broadly matching IMGT annotations. Several of the top co-occurrence clusters appeared to be linked to parvovirus B19, influenza, CMV and Epstein-Barr virus, according to a later analysis. The earlier analysis of a few hundred of the donors excluded roughly 17 rarely observed V segments, including chromosome 9 orphons, because counts were too low. HLA typing was unavailable for some donors at each locus, so association tests used only the typed subset. In both the original and validation cohorts, the classifier was reported to diagnose cytomegalovirus status with high specificity and sensitivity. Linkage disequilibrium might explain the correlated functional status among segregating V segments, but an unknown experimental factor could not be excluded. Most TCR sequences were observed very rarely across donors, whereas some public TCRs were present in many individuals. In a later genetic analysis, a missense DCLRE1C variant was associated with V-gene and J-gene trimming of TCR beta chains, and the association was replicated in an independent cohort.

Libraries were built with the immunoSEQ multiplex PCR assay. For the multiplex PCR, a mixture combining 60 forward primers for TCR Vbeta segments and 13 reverse primers for TCR Jbeta segments was used. The CDR3 region of rearranged TCR beta genes was amplified from genomic DNA with a multiplex PCR assay. Amplified TCR beta libraries were sequenced as 87-base-pair reads on the Illumina HiSeq System. As for how the authors treated the data: Across the 700 or so repertoires, a later analysis counted 75 million to 90 million unique TCR beta chains, 8.5 million to 12 million of which were shared by at least two donors. Raw reads were error-corrected and collapsed into unique sequences by a nearest-neighbor algorithm in which closely related sequences were merged to remove PCR and sequencing errors. CDR3 sequences were aligned to IMGT reference sequences to assign V, D and J gene segments. For a sequence to be retained, a match of at least six nucleotides was required to both a V gene segment and a J gene segment. A rearrangement was called productive if the CDR3 had no stop codons and remained in frame with V and J, and every other rearrangement was called non-productive. CDR3 was defined according to IMGT convention as the region running from the second conserved V-encoded cysteine to the conserved J-encoded phenylalanine. The earlier analysis of roughly 590 of the donors excluded any sequence lacking an unambiguous match to a single V gene segment. An earlier analysis of about 600 of the donors called V segments functional above 56.7% productive rearrangements and segregating when the between-donor standard deviation exceeded 5%. A statistical classification framework was developed to diagnose cytomegalovirus status using the catalog of TCR beta chain sequences. In a later analysis, TCR nucleotide sequences were compared against IMGT/GENE-DB human TR gene sequences so that V and J genes could be assigned. A later analysis assigned CDR3 sequences and most-parsimonious VDJ recombination scenarios with the TCRdist pipeline. In a later analysis, each TCR beta chain was defined by its CDR3 amino acid sequence together with its V-gene family, and reads without a unique V-gene family were excluded. To address suspected cross-contamination and a sequencing artifact, a later analysis removed 592 highly shared, low-generation-probability nucleotide sequences. For each public chain, a later analysis derived a clonal expansion index from normalized ranks of inferred template counts within each repertoire. A later analysis computed generation probabilities with a VDJ recombination model fitted to out-of-frame rearrangements, and checked the results against IGoR. In a later analysis, hypergeometric tests were used to score TCR-TCR, TCR-HLA and TCR-CMV co-occurrence, with a repertoire-size bias correction applied to TCR pairs. To estimate false discovery rates, a later analysis permuted the HLA or CMV assignments 20 times. In a later analysis, co-occurring TCRs were grouped using DBSCAN, and TCRdist sequence similarity was added for clustering within HLA-allele-positive subsets. Repertoires with fewer than 30,000 or more than 120,000 public chains, plus five repertoires with anomalous nucleotide sharing, were excluded from co-occurrence clustering. In its TCRdb copy, this immuneACCESS table keeps in-frame sequences only and misses some clones. Where compared with another copy, unresolved V genes explain less than half of these, and the others have no known cause. That table supplies the V and J calls and clone size; D and trimming were determined from the DNA. Here the sample has more than 85,000 clones; roughly three quarters occur a single time. The ten biggest clones cover 3.5% to 5% of the sample.

The receptor's source is a female donor in good health and CMV-seropositive. The sample comprised PBMCs.

The sequenced DNA: TGTGCCAGCAGCTTAGAGACTAGTCTCGATGAGCAGTTCTTC. It translates as CASSLETSLDEQFF. The chain employs TRBV7-9 and TRBJ2-1, with TRBD2 as a weak D call on 6 bases. Via the germline V gene (reference sequence), CDR1 is SEHNR and CDR2 FQNEAQ. The CDR3 starts with the cysteine, ends with the phenylalanine, and has 14 residues. The DNA shown is the 42-base CDR3, in frame from base 1. V is shortened by 1 base, J by 8 bases, and the region joining them spans 12 bases.